The sequence of this T cell receptor (beta chain) was determined in a study of T-cell memory formation after mild COVID-19. TCRdb itself ran the 5' RACE reads through MiXCR, one entry per CDR3 protein. The sample consists of just over 150,000 distinct CDR3 sequences, roughly 28% of them appearing once. The clonotype comes from an adult woman who had mild COVID-19 (a few samples of this study predate the infection). Cell type and time point are not known. Sample: PBMCs or a T cell subset sorted from them (not recorded which).

CDR3 DNA: TGTGCCAGCAGCCAGCAGGGCCGAAGGGCCCAGTACTTC. Its protein product is CASSQQGRRAQYF. The chain carries TRBV3-1 and TRBJ2-5; D might be TRBD1 (5 bases). The CDR3 has 13 residues. V lost 3 bases and J 9 bases, leaving 14 bases between the germline ends. CDR1 is LGHDT, CDR2 YNNKEL, per germline (reference sequence).